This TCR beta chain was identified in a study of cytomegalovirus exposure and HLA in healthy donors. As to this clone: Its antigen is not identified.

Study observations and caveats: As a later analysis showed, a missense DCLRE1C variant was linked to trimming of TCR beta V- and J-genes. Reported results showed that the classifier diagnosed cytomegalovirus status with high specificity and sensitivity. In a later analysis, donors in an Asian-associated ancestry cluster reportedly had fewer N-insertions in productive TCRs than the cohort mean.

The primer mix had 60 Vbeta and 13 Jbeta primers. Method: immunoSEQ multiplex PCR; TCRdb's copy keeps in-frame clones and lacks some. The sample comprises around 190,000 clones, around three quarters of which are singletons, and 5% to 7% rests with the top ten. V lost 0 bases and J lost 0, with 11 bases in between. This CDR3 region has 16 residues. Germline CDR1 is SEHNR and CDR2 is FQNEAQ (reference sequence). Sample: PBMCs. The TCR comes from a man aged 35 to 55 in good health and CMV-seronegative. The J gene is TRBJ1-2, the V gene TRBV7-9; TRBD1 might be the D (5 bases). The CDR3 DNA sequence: TGTGCCAGCAGCTTAGCTGGGGGGACTGCTAACTATGGCTACACCTTC. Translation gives CASSLAGGTANYGYTF.